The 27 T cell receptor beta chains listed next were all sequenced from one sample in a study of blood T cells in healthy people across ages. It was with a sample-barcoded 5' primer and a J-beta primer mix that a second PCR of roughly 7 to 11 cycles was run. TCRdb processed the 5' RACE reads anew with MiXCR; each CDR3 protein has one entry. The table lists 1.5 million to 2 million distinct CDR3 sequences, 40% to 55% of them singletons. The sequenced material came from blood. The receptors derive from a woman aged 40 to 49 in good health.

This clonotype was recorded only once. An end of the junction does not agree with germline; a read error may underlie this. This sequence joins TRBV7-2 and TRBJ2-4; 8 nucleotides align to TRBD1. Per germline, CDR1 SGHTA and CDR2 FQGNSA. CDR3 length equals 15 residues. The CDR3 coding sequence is TGTGCCAGCAGCTTAGAAGGGACAGGAAAAATCATTCAGTACTTC. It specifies CASSLEGTGKIIQYF.

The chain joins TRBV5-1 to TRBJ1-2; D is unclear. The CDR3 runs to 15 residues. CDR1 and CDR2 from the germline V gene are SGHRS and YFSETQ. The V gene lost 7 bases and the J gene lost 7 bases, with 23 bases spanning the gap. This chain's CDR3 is CASRTHIGARAGYTF. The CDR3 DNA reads TGCGCCAGCCGCACCCATATCGGCGCGCGGGCTGGCTACACCTTC.

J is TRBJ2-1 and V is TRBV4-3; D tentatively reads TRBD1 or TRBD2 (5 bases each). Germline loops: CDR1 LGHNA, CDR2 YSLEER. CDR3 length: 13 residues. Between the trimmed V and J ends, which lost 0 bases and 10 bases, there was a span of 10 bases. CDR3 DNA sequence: TGCGCCAGCAGCCAAGAGGGGGTCCGGGAGCAGTTCTTC. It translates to CASSQEGVREQFF.

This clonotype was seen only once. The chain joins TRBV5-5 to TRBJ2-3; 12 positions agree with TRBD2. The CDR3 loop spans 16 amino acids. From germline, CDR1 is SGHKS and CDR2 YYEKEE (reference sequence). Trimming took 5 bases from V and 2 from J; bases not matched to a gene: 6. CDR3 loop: CASRRTSGDNTDTQYF. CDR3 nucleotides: TGTGCCAGCAGACGGACTAGCGGGGACAACACAGATACGCAGTATTTT.

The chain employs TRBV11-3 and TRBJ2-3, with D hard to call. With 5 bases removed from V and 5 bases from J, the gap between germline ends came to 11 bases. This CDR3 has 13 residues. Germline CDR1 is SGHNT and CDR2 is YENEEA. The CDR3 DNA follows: TGTGCCAGCAGCGCCCCGGGTGTAGATACGCAGTATTTT. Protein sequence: CASSAPGVDTQYF.

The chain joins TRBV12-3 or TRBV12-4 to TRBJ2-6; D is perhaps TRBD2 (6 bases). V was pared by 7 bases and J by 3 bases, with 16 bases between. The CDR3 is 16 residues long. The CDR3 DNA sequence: TGTGCCAGCACCCTGGGACTCCCAGGTGGGGCCAACGTCCTGACTTTC. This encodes CASTLGLPGGANVLTF.

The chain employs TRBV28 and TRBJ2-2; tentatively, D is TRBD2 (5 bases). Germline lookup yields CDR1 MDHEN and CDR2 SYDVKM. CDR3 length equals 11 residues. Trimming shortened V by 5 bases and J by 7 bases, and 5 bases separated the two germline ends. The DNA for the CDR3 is TGTGCCAGCAGTCGGGACGGGGAGCTGTTTTTT. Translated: CASSRDGELFF.

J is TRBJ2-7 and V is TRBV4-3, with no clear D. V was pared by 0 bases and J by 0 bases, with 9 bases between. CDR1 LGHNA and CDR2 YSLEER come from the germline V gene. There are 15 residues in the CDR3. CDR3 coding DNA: TGCGCCAGCAGCCAAGATGGGCAGGCCTCCTACGAGCAGTACTTC. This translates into CASSQDGQASYEQYF.

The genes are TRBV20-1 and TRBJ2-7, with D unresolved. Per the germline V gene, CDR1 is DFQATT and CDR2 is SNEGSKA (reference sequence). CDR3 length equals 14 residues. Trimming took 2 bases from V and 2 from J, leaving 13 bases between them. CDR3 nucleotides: TGCAGTGCTAGAATCGGGTCCCCTCCCTACGAGCAGTACTTC. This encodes CSARIGSPPYEQYF.

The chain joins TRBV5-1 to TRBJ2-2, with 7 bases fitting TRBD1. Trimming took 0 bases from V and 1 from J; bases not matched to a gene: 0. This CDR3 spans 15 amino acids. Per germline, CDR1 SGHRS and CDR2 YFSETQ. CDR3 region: CASSLGDRNTGELFF. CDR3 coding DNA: TGCGCCAGCAGCTTGGGGGACAGGAACACCGGGGAGCTGTTTTTT.

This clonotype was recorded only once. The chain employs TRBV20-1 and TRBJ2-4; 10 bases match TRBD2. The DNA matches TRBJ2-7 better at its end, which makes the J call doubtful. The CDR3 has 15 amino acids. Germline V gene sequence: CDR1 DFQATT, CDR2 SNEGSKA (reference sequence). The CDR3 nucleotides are TGCAGTGCTAGATCGAGGACTAGCGGAACCTACGAGCAGTACTTC. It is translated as CSARSRTSGTYEQYF.

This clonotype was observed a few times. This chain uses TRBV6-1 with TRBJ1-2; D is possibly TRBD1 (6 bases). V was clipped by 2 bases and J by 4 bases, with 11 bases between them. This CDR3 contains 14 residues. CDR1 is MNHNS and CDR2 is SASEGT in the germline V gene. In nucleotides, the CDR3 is TGTGCCAGCAGTGAACAAGGAGGGGGCTATGGCTACACCTTC. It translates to CASSEQGGGYGYTF.

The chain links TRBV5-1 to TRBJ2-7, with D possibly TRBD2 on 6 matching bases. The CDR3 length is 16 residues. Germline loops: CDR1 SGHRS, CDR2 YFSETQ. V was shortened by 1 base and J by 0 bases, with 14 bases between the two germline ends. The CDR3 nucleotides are TGCGCCAGCAGCTTGAGAGGGGCGGGGTCCTCCTACGAGCAGTACTTC. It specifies CASSLRGAGSSYEQYF.

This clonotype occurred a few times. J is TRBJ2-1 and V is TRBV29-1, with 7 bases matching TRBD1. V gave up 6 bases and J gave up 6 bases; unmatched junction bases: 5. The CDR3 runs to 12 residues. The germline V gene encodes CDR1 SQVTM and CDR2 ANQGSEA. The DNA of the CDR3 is TGCAGCGTCGACAGGGTAGGCAATGAGCAGTTCTTC. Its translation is CSVDRVGNEQFF.

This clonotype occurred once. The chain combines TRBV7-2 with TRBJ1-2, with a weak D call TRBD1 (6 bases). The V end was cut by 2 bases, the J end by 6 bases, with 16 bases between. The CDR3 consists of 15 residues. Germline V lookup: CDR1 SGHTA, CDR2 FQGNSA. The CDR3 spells CASSLYRGPGDGYTF. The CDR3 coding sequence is TGTGCCAGCAGCTTATACAGAGGACCAGGGGATGGCTACACCTTC.

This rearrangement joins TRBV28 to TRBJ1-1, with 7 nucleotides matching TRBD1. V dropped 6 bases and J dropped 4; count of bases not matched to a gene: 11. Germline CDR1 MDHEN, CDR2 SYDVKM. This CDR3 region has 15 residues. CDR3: CASRTGQTLFTEAFF. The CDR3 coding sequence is TGTGCCAGCAGGACGGGACAGACTTTATTCACTGAAGCTTTCTTT.

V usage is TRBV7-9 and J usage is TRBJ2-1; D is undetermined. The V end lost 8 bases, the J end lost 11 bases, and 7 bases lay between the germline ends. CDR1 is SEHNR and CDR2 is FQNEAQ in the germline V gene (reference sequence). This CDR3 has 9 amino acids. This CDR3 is CASLDKQFF. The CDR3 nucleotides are TGTGCCAGCTTAGACAAGCAGTTCTTC.

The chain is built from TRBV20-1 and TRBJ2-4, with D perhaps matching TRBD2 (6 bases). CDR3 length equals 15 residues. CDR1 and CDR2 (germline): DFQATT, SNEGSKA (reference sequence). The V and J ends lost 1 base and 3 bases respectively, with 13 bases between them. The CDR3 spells CSARGLVTLKNIQYF. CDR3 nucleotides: TGCAGTGCTAGAGGACTAGTAACCCTCAAAAACATTCAGTACTTC.

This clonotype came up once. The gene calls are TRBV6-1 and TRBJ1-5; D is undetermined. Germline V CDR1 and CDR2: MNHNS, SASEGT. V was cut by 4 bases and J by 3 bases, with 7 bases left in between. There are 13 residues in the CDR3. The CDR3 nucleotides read TGTGCCAGCAGTGGAGTATACAATCAGCCCCAGCATTTT. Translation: CASSGVYNQPQHF.

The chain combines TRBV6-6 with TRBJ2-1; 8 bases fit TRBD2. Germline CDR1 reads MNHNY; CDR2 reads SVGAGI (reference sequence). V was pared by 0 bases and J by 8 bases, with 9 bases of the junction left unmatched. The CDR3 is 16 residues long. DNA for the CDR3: TGTGCCAGCAGTTACTCAGGCGGGGGGCTATTGGATGAGCAGTTCTTC. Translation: CASSYSGGGLLDEQFF.

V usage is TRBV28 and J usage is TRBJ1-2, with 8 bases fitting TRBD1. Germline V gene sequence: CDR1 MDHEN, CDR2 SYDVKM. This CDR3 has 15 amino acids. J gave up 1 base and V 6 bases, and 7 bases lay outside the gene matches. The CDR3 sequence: CASRGPGQDNYGYTF. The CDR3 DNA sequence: TGTGCCAGCAGGGGCCCGGGACAGGATAACTATGGCTACACCTTC.

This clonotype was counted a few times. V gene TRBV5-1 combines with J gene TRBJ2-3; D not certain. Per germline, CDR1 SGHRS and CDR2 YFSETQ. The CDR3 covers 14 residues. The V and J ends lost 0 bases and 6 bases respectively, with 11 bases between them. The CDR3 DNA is TGCGCCAGCAGCTTGGACTTGGGTACGGATACGCAGTATTTT. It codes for CASSLDLGTDTQYF.

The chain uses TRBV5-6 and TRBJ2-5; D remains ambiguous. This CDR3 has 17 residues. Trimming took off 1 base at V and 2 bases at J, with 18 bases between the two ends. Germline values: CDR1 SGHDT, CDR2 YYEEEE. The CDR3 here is CASSLFLHMREQETQYF. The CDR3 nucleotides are TGTGCCAGCAGCTTGTTTCTCCACATGAGAGAACAAGAGACCCAGTACTTC. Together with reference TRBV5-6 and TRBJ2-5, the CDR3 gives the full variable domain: DAGVTQSPTHLIKTRGQQVTLRCSPKSGHDTVSWYQQALGQGPQFIFQYYEEEERQRGNFPDRFSGHQFPNYSSELNVNALLLGDSALYLCASSLFLHMREQETQYFGPGTRLLVL.

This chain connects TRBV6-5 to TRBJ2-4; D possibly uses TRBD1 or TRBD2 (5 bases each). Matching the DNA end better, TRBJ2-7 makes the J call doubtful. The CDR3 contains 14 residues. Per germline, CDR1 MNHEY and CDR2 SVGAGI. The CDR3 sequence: CASSMGRSIYEQYF. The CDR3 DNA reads TGTGCCAGCAGTATGGGACGGTCCATCTACGAGCAGTACTTC.

CDR3 sequence (DNA): TGTGCCAGCAGCGTGGGACAGGGGCCTCGAGAAAGTGAGTACTTC. Encoded protein: CASSVGQGPRESEYF. The V and J genes are TRBV9 and TRBJ2-7; 10 positions match TRBD1. The CDR3 has 15 amino acids. V trimming: 2 bases; J trimming: 11 bases; junction bases outside the gene matches: 13. Germline loops: CDR1 SGDLS, CDR2 YYNGEE.

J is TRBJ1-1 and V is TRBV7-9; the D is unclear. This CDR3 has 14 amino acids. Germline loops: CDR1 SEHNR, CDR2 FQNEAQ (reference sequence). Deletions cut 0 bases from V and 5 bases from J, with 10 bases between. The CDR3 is CASSLAGIGTEAFF. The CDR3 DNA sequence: TGTGCCAGCAGCTTAGCAGGGATCGGGACTGAAGCTTTCTTT.

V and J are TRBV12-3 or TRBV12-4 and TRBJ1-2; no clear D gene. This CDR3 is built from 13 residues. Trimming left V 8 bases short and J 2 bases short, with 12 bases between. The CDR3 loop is CASSSRRNYGYTF. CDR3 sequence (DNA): TGTGCCAGCTCTTCGAGACGGAACTATGGCTACACCTTC.